Shown below are 7 T cell receptor beta chains from a single sample sequenced in a study of blood T cell repertoires in COVID-19 (dated by TCRdb to the early 2020s). Library method: the immunoSEQ multiplex PCR assay. Not all clones reach the TCRdb copy of this immuneACCESS table, which keeps in-frame sequences only. Checked studies attribute under half of the gap to unresolved V genes and leave the rest unexplained. The sample table records about 29,000 clones; roughly 90% of these occur just once. Clones ranked in the top ten supply roughly 3.5% of the sample. The sequenced material came from peripheral blood. Receptors originate from a human donor in a cohort sampled during active COVID-19.

In its sample, this clone is medium-sized (0.01 to 0.1%). The rearrangement uses TRBV6-2 or TRBV6-3 and TRBJ1-3; D is unclear. Looked up from germline, CDR1 is MNHEY and CDR2 is SVGEGT. The CDR3 is 17 residues long. V gave up 0 bases and J gave up 0 bases, with 12 bases separating them. CDR3 DNA sequence: TGTGCCAGCAGTTACTCGCTCCACCCCGGCTCTGGAAACACCATATATTTT. It encodes CASSYSLHPGSGNTIYF.

The chain has TRBV19 and TRBJ2-5, with 7 positions matching TRBD2. Trimming took 2 bases from V and 6 from J; bases not matched to a gene: 6. CDR1 is LNHDA, CDR2 SQIVND, per germline (reference sequence). The CDR3 loop spans 14 amino acids. The CDR3 DNA follows: TGTGCCAGTAGTATAAGCGGGATCGGTCAGACCCAGTACTTC. It is translated as CASSISGIGQTQYF.

This chain connects TRBV28 to TRBJ2-7, with D possibly being TRBD1 (6 bases). Looked up from germline, CDR1 is MDHEN and CDR2 is SYDVKM. CDR3 length equals 14 residues. The V end was cut by 4 bases, the J end by 3 bases, with 13 bases between. The CDR3 is CASSYISTGYEQYF. The CDR3 nucleotides are TGTGCCAGCAGTTATATCTCGACAGGCTACGAGCAGTACTTC.

This chain uses TRBV19 with TRBJ1-1, with 8 bases fitting TRBD1. Germline loops: CDR1 LNHDA, CDR2 SQIVND (reference sequence). The trim removed 3 bases at V and 4 bases at J, leaving 4 bases unmatched. The CDR3 loop spans 14 amino acids. CDR3 DNA: TGTGCCAGTAGTATCTCAGGGGGCGGCACTGAAGCTTTCTTT. Protein product: CASSISGGGTEAFF.

The chain combines TRBV5-4 with TRBJ2-1, with 8 bases that match TRBD2. The junction had 9 bases not matched to a gene; V was cut back by 0 bases and J by 4 bases. Per the germline V gene, CDR1 is SGHNT and CDR2 is YYREEE (reference sequence). The CDR3 is 17 amino acids. The CDR3 coding sequence is TGTGCCAGCAGCTTGGCTCAAAGGGCTAGCGGGTACAATGAGCAGTTCTTC. This gives the protein CASSLAQRASGYNEQFF.

This clone was observed a handful of times. The chain joins TRBV6-2 or TRBV6-3 to TRBJ1-2; 7 positions match TRBD1. CDR3 length: 13 amino acids. The V gene end was trimmed by 6 bases and the J gene end by 8 bases; junction bases not matched to a gene: 9. CDR1 and CDR2 from the germline V gene are MNHEY and SVGEGT. CDR3 sequence: CASSPGQVWGYTF. In nucleotides, the CDR3 is TGTGCCAGCAGCCCCGGACAGGTGTGGGGCTACACCTTC.

This chain uses TRBV5-1 with TRBJ2-7; 9 nucleotides match TRBD2. This CDR3 spans 19 amino acids. Germline lookup yields CDR1 SGHRS and CDR2 YFSETQ. J gave up 1 base and V 5 bases, and 19 bases lay outside the gene matches. CDR3 region: CASSYEKSRAGGSSYEQYF. As DNA, the CDR3 is TGCGCCAGCAGTTATGAAAAGAGTCGAGCGGGGGGTTCTTCCTACGAGCAGTACTTC.